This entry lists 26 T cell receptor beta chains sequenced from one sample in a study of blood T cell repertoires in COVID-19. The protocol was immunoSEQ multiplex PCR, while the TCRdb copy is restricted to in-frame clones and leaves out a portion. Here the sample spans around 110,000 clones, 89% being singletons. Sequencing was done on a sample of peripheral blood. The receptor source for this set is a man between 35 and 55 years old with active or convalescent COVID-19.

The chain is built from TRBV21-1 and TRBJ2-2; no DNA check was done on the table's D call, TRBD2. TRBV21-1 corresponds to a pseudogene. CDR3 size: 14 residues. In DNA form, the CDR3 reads TGTGCCAGCAGCAAGGTGGCTAGCATCGGGGAGCTGTTTTTT. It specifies CASSKVASIGELFF.

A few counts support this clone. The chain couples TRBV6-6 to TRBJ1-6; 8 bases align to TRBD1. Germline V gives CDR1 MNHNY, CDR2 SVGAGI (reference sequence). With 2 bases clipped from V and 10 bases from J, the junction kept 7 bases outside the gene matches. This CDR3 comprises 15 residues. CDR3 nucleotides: TGTGCCAGCAGTTACGGACAGGGCAAGAACTCACCCCTCCACTTT. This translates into CASSYGQGKNSPLHF.

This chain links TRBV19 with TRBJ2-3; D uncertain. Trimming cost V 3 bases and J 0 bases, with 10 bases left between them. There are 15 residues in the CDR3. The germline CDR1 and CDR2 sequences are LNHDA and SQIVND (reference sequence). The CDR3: CASSMGSTSTDTQYF. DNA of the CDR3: TGTGCCAGTAGTATGGGCAGTACTAGCACAGATACGCAGTATTTT.

The CDR3 DNA is TGTGCCAGCAGCACCGGGACTAGCGGCACAGATACGCAGTATTTT. Its protein product is CASSTGTSGTDTQYF. The chain is built from TRBV7-2 and TRBJ2-3; TRBD2 matches at 10 bases. The ends lost 5 bases at V and 1 base at J; junction bases unmatched: 3. The germline CDR1 and CDR2 sequences are SGHTA and FQGNSA. The length of the CDR3 is 15 residues.

The CDR3 loop is CAWSRRSTGGILTDTQYF. The CDR3 region has the DNA TGTGCCTGGAGTAGAAGATCGACAGGGGGCATCCTAACAGATACGCAGTATTTT. This sequence joins TRBV30 and TRBJ2-3, with 10 bases lining up with TRBD1. V gave up 2 bases and J gave up 3 bases; unmatched junction bases: 14. Germline loops: CDR1 GTSNPN, CDR2 SVGIG (reference sequence). The CDR3 consists of 18 residues.

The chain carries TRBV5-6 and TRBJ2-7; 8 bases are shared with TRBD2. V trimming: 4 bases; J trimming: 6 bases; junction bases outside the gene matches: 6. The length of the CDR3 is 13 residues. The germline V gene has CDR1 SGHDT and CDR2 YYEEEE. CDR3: CASSPTSVGEQYF. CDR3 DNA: TGTGCCAGCAGCCCGACTAGCGTCGGCGAGCAGTACTTC.

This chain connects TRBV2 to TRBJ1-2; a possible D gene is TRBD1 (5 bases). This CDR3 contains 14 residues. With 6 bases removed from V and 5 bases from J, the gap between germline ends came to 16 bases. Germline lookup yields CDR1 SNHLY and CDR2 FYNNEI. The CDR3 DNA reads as TGTGCCAGCAGCCAGCCCAGGGAGGTTTATGGCTACACCTTC. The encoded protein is CASSQPREVYGYTF.

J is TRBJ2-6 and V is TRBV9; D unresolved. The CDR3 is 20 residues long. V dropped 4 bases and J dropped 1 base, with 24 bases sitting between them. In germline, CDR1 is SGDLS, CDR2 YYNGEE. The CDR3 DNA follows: TGTGCCAGCAGCTCATACTACCGGGTCGTGGATCATTCTGGGGCCAACGTCCTGACTTTC. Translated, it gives CASSSYYRVVDHSGANVLTF.

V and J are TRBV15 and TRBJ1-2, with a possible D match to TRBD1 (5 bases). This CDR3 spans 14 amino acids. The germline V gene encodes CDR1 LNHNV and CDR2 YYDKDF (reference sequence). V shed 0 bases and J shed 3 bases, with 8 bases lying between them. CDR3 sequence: CATSREPTDYGYTF. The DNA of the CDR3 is TGTGCCACCAGCAGAGAACCGACAGACTATGGCTACACCTTC.

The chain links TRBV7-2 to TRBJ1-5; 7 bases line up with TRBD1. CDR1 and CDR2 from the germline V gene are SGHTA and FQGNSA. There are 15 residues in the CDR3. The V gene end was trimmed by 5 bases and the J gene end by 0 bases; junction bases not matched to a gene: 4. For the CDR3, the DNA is TGTGCCAGCAGCCTGACAGGGTTTAGCAATCAGCCCCAGCATTTT. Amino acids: CASSLTGFSNQPQHF.

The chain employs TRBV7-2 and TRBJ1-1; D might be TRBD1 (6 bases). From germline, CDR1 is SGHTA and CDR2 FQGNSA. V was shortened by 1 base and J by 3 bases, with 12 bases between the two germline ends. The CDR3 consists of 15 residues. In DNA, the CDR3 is TGTGCCAGCAGCTTAGTGCGGGGGGCCCACACTGAAGCTTTCTTT. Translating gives CASSLVRGAHTEAFF.

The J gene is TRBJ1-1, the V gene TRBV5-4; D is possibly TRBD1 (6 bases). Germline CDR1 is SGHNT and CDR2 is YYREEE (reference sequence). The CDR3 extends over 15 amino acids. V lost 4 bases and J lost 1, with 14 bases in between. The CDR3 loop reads CASSLSGTKNTEAFF. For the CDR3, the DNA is TGTGCCAGCAGCCTGTCAGGGACAAAGAACACTGAAGCTTTCTTT.

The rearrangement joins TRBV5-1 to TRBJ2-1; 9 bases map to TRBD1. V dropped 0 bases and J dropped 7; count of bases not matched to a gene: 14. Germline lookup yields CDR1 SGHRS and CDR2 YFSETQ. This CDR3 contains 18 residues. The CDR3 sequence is CASSLAGLVQGAWNEQFF. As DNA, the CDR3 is TGCGCCAGCAGCTTGGCTGGTCTGGTACAGGGGGCTTGGAATGAGCAGTTCTTC. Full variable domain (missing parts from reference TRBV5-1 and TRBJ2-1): KAGVTQTPRYLIKTRGQQVTLSCSPISGHRSVSWYQQTPGQGLQFLFEYFSETQRNKGNFPGRFSGRQFSNSRSEMNVSTLELGDSALYLCASSLAGLVQGAWNEQFFGPGTRLTVL.

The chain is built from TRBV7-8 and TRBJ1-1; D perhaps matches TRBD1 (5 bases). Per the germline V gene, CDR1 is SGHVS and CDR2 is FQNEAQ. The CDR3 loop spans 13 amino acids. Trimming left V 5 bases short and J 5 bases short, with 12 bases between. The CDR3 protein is CASSRLGGTEAFF. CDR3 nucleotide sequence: TGTGCCAGCAGCCGCTTGGGGGGGACTGAAGCTTTCTTT.

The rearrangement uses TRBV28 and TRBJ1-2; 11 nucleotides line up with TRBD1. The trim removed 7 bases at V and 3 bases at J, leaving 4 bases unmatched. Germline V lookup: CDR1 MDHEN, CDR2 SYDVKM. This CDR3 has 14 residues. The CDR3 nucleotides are TGTGCCAGCACCAGGGACAGGGGGTACTATGGCTACACCTTC. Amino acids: CASTRDRGYYGYTF.

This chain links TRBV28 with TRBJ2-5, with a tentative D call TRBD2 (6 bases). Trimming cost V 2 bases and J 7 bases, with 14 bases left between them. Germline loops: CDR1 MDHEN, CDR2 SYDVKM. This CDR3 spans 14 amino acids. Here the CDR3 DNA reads TGTGCCAGCAGTTTAGCTGGGGACTTAGGGACCCAGTACTTC. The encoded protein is CASSLAGDLGTQYF.

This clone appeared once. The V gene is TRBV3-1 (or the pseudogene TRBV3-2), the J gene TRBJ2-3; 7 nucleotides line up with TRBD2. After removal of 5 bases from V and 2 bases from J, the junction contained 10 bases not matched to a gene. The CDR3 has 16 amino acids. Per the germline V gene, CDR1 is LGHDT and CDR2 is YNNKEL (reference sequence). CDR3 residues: CASSSGAGLTTDTQYF. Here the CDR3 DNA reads TGTGCCAGCAGCTCAGGAGCGGGACTCACCACAGATACGCAGTATTTT.

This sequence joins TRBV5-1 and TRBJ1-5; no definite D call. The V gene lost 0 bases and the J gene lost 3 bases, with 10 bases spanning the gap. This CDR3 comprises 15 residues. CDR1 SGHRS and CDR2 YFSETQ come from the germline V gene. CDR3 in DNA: TGCGCCAGCAGCTTGGACTCAGGCGTCAATCAGCCCCAGCATTTT. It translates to CASSLDSGVNQPQHF.

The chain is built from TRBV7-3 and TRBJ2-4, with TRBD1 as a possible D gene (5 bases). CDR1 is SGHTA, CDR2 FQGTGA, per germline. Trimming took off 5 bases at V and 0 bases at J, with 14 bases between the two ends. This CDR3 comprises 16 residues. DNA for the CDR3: TGTGCCAGCAGCGACCACGGACAACTAGCCAAAAACATTCAGTACTTC. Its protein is CASSDHGQLAKNIQYF.

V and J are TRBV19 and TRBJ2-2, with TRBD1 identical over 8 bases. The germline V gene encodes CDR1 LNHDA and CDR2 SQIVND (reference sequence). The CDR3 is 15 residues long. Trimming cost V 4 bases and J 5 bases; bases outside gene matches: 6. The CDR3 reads CASSTGQGRTGELFF. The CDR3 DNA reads TGTGCCAGTAGTACTGGACAGGGTAGAACCGGGGAGCTGTTTTTT. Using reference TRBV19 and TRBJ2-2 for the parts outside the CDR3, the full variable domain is DGGITQSPKYLFRKEGQNVTLSCEQNLNHDAMYWYRQDPGQGLRLIYYSQIVNDFQKGDIAEGYSVSREKKESFPLTVTSAQKNPTAFYLCASSTGQGRTGELFFGEGSRLTVL.

The CDR3 sequence: CASSPEGANQPQHF. CDR3 in DNA: TGTGCCAGCAGTCCGGAGGGGGCGAATCAGCCCCAGCATTTT. The chain is built from TRBV6-4 and TRBJ1-5, with 7 bases lining up with TRBD1. Germline V CDR1 and CDR2: MRHNA, SNTAGT. Germline trimming cut 5 bases from V and 4 bases from J; bases unmatched to any gene: 5. This CDR3 spans 14 amino acids.

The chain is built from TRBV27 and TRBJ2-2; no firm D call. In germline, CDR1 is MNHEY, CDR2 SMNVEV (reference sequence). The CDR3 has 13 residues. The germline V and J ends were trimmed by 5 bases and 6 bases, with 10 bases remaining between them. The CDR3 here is CASSPLPAGELFF. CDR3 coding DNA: TGTGCCAGCAGTCCACTCCCGGCCGGGGAGCTGTTTTTT.

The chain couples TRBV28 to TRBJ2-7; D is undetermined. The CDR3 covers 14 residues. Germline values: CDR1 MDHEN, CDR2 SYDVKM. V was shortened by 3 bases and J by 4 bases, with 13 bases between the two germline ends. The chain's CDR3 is CASSLHSYSYEQYF. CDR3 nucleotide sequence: TGTGCCAGCAGTTTGCACAGTTACTCGTACGAGCAGTACTTC.

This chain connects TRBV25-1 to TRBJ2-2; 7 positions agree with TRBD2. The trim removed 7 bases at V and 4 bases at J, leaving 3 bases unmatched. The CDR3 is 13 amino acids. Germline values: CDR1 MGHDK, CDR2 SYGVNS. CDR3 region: CASTPGGTGELFF. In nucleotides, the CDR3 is TGTGCCAGCACCCCGGGAGGCACCGGGGAGCTGTTTTTT.

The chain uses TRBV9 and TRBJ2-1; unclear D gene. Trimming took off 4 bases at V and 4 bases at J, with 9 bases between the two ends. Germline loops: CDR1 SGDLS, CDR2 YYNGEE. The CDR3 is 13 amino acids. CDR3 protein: CASSKPAYNEQFF. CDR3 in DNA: TGTGCCAGCAGCAAGCCCGCTTACAATGAGCAGTTCTTC.

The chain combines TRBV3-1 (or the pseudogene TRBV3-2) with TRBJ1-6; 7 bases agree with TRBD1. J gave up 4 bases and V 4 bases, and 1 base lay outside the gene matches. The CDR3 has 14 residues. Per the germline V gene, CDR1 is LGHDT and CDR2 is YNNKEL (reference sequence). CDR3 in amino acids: CASSRDSYNSPLHF. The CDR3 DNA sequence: TGTGCCAGCAGCCGGGACAGTTATAATTCACCCCTCCACTTT.